These T cell receptor beta chains were read from a single sample in a study of blood T cell repertoires in COVID-19. This table comes from immunoSEQ multiplex PCR, and its TCRdb copy is limited to in-frame clones, with some not included. Altogether over 60,000 clones are present, about 88% being singletons, with the ten largest covering more than 2.5%. Sequenced: peripheral blood. These TCRs come from an older man with active or convalescent COVID-19. CDR3s include the opening cysteine and the closing phenylalanine or tryptophan. D genes are given only for firm matches. Expanded clones are given a class, and other clones once, few, many or no size at all.

>-|TRBV3-1/TRBV3-2|TRBD2|TRBJ2-3
CASSPGGALSTDTQYF
TGTGCCAGCAGCCCGGGGGGGGCATTATCCACAGATACGCAGTATTTT
>-|TRBV5-1|-|TRBJ2-2
CASSLDRNTGELFF
TGCGCCAGCAGCTTGGACAGGAACACCGGGGAGCTGTTTTTT
>-|TRBV6-1|-|TRBJ1-6
CASSDSGRYTPLHF
TGTGCCAGCAGTGATTCCGGGAGATACACACCCCTCCACTTT
>-|TRBV2|-|TRBJ2-6
CASEGSGANVLTF
TGTGCCAGCGAGGGCTCTGGGGCCAACGTCCTGACTTTC
>-|TRBV5-1|-|TRBJ2-5
CASSLAGWSQETQYF
TGCGCCAGCAGCTTGGCCGGGTGGTCCCAAGAGACCCAGTACTTC
>-|TRBV5-1|TRBD1|TRBJ1-4
CASSSGQGNSEKLFF
TGCGCCAGCAGCTCGGGACAGGGGAACTCTGAAAAACTGTTTTTT
>-|TRBV2|-|TRBJ1-5
CASTLGGPNQPQHF
TGTGCCAGCACCCTGGGGGGGCCTAATCAGCCCCAGCATTTT
>-|TRBV2|-|TRBJ2-2
CASSIRVENTGELFF
TGTGCCAGCAGTATCCGGGTGGAAAACACCGGGGAGCTGTTTTTT
>-|TRBV6-1|-|TRBJ2-7
CASSEGRGPPYEQYF
TGTGCCAGCAGTGAAGGGAGGGGACCCCCTTACGAGCAGTACTTC
>-|TRBV9|TRBD1|TRBJ2-1
CASSVWTGENNEQFF
TGTGCCAGCAGCGTTTGGACAGGGGAAAACAATGAGCAGTTCTTC
>-|TRBV30|TRBD1|TRBJ2-1
CAWSGDRDDEQFF
TGTGCCTGGAGTGGGGACAGGGACGATGAGCAGTTCTTC
>-|TRBV18|TRBD2|TRBJ2-1
CASSPSPPGLAGNNEQFF
TGTGCCAGCTCACCATCCCCGCCGGGACTAGCGGGTAACAATGAGCAGTTCTTC
>-|TRBV6-5|TRBD1|TRBJ2-7
CASSRQGSYEQYF
TGTGCCAGCAGCCGACAGGGGAGCTACGAGCAGTACTTC
>-|TRBV19|-|TRBJ1-5
CASSSRGGYSNQPQHF
TGTGCCAGTAGTTCCCGAGGGGGATATAGCAATCAGCCCCAGCATTTT
>once|TRBV13|-|TRBJ2-1
CASSLSGRHNEQFF
TGTGCCAGCAGCTTAAGTGGGAGACACAATGAGCAGTTCTTC
>-|TRBV11-2|-|TRBJ2-7
CASSLGTYEQYF
TGTGCCAGCAGCTTAGGAACTTACGAGCAGTACTTC
>few|TRBV5-4|TRBD1|TRBJ1-3
CASSDRTGVNTIYF
TGTGCCAGCAGCGACCGGACAGGGGTGAACACCATATATTTT
>-|TRBV3-1/TRBV3-2|-|TRBJ2-1
CASSQDTLSYNEQFF
TGTGCCAGCAGCCAAGACACTCTGAGCTACAATGAGCAGTTCTTC
>-|TRBV6-4|-|TRBJ1-5
CASSTIFQGQPQHF
TGTGCCAGCAGTACAATCTTTCAGGGACAGCCCCAGCATTTT
>-|TRBV5-1|-|TRBJ2-2
CASSLNTGVRTGELFF
TGCGCCAGCAGCTTGAATACGGGTGTAAGGACCGGGGAGCTGTTTTTT
>-|TRBV7-9|-|TRBJ2-2
CAGNIGSSNTGELFF
TGTGCCGGTAATATCGGGAGCTCTAACACCGGGGAGCTGTTTTTT
>-|TRBV3-1/TRBV3-2|TRBD1|TRBJ2-7
CASSWTGVSYEQYF
TGTGCCAGCAGCTGGACAGGGGTTAGTTACGAGCAGTACTTC
>-|TRBV7-9|TRBD2|TRBJ2-3
CASSPRGAGNTDTQYF
TGTGCCAGCAGCCCGCGAGGAGCGGGGAACACAGATACGCAGTATTTT
>-|TRBV30|TRBD2|TRBJ2-1
CAWSSDSGSRNEQFF
TGTGCCTGGAGTTCGGATAGCGGGAGCAGAAATGAGCAGTTCTTC
>-|TRBV5-1|TRBD2|TRBJ2-3
CASSPGLAGGTDTQYF
TGCGCCAGCAGCCCGGGACTAGCGGGGGGCACAGATACGCAGTATTTT
>-|TRBV6-6|-|TRBJ1-3
CASSYSSYTGNTIYF
TGTGCCAGCAGTTACTCGTCGTACACTGGAAACACCATATATTTT
>-|TRBV6-5|TRBD1|TRBJ1-2
CASSPGTGGGYTF
TGTGCCAGCAGTCCCGGGACAGGGGGCGGCTACACCTTC
>-|TRBV30|TRBD2|TRBJ2-1
CAWSETSEANEQFF
TGTGCCTGGAGTGAAACTAGCGAGGCCAATGAGCAGTTCTTC
>-|TRBV9|-|TRBJ1-1
CASSPPVQNTEAFF
TGTGCCAGCAGCCCCCCGGTCCAGAACACTGAAGCTTTCTTT
>-|TRBV29-1|TRBD2|TRBJ2-3
CSVGGGDTQYF
TGCAGCGTTGGGGGGGGAGATACGCAGTATTTT
>-|TRBV21-1|-|TRBJ2-1
CASSKAARTSGGVDEQFF
TGTGCCAGCAGCAAAGCCGCCCGGACTAGCGGGGGTGTCGATGAGCAGTTCTTC
>-|TRBV7-3|TRBD1|TRBJ2-3
CASSPQGARGTDTQYF
TGTGCCAGCAGTCCGCAGGGGGCGAGAGGCACAGATACGCAGTATTTT
>-|TRBV3-1/TRBV3-2|-|TRBJ1-2
CASSQVQGLSSGYTF
TGTGCCAGCAGCCAAGTTCAGGGGCTATCGTCCGGCTACACCTTC
>-|TRBV5-1|TRBD1|TRBJ2-3
CASSWGDRRLSDTQYF
TGCGCCAGCAGCTGGGGGGACAGGCGGTTGTCAGATACGCAGTATTTT
>-|TRBV18|-|TRBJ2-4
CASSPGNAGNIQYF
TGTGCCAGCTCACCGGGGAACGCGGGGAACATTCAGTACTTC
>-|TRBV29-1|-|TRBJ1-2
CSALTGQGSPWGYTF
TGCAGCGCCCTGACCGGGCAGGGTTCCCCCTGGGGCTACACCTTC
>-|TRBV5-4|-|TRBJ2-5
CASSGGASRETQYF
TGTGCCAGCAGCGGGGGGGCTAGCAGGGAGACCCAGTACTTC
>-|TRBV21-1|-|TRBJ1-4
CASSKVRSATNEKLFF
TGTGCCAGCAGCAAAGTCAGATCAGCAACTAATGAAAAACTGTTTTTT
>-|TRBV3-1/TRBV3-2|-|TRBJ2-3
CASRATWDTQYF
TGTGCCAGCAGAGCTACTTGGGATACGCAGTATTTT
>-|TRBV11-2|TRBD1|TRBJ1-1
CASSVDRAALTEAFF
TGTGCCAGCAGCGTAGACAGGGCAGCTCTCACTGAAGCTTTCTTT
>-|TRBV14|TRBD2|TRBJ2-5
CASSQPGGYQETQYF
TGTGCCAGCAGCCAACCCGGGGGGTACCAAGAGACCCAGTACTTC
>-|TRBV20-1|-|TRBJ2-4
CSASVSKKNIQYF
TGCAGTGCTAGTGTCAGTAAAAAAAACATTCAGTACTTC
>-|TRBV6-5|-|TRBJ1-5
CASSPAGGRQPQHF
TGTGCCAGCAGTCCAGCTGGGGGGAGGCAGCCCCAGCATTTT
>-|TRBV11-2|-|TRBJ1-1
CASSFEGHTEAFF
TGTGCCAGCAGCTTCGAGGGTCACACTGAAGCTTTCTTT
>-|TRBV19|-|TRBJ1-5
CASTGSYQPQHF
TGTGCCAGTACCGGGTCTTATCAGCCCCAGCATTTT
>-|TRBV27|-|TRBJ1-6
CASSLQGLGNSPLHF
TGTGCCAGCAGTCTACAGGGTTTGGGGAATTCACCCCTCCACTTT
>-|TRBV15|-|TRBJ2-1
CATSEYRSFNEQFF
TGTGCCACCAGCGAGTATCGATCGTTCAATGAGCAGTTCTTC
>-|TRBV6-5|-|TRBJ2-2
CASMGNAGELFF
TGTGCCAGCATGGGCAACGCCGGGGAGCTGTTTTTT
>-|TRBV21-1|-|TRBJ1-3
CASSKRPVQRLSGNTIYF
TGTGCCAGCAGCAAAAGGCCAGTGCAGAGACTCTCTGGAAACACCATATATTTT
>-|TRBV28|TRBD1|TRBJ1-5
CASNGQGLYQPQHF
TGTGCCAGCAATGGACAGGGCTTATATCAGCCCCAGCATTTT
>once|TRBV19|-|TRBJ1-3
CATQLGHPNPGNTIYF
TGTGCCACCCAGTTGGGACATCCTAACCCTGGAAACACCATATATTTT
>few|TRBV7-9|-|TRBJ1-2
CASSSKSRGDYGYTF
TGTGCCAGCAGCTCCAAAAGCAGAGGAGACTATGGCTACACCTTC
>-|TRBV24-1|TRBD1|TRBJ2-1
CATSAGTGSYEQFF
TGTGCCACCAGTGCCGGGACAGGGTCCTATGAGCAGTTCTTC
>once|TRBV6-6|-|TRBJ2-7
CASRMTAYEQYF
TGTGCCAGCAGGATGACAGCCTACGAGCAGTACTTC
>-|TRBV24-1|-|TRBJ2-1
CATSDPLNEQFF
TGTGCCACCAGTGACCCCCTCAATGAGCAGTTCTTC